This T cell receptor (beta chain) is from a study of low-dose radiotherapy and immunotherapy resistance in tumors. Germline V gene lookup returns CDR1 SGDLS and CDR2 YYNGEE. V dropped 0 bases and J dropped 9; count of bases not matched to a gene: 6. The CDR3 length is 15 residues. Primers targeting TRAV and TRBV primed first-strand cDNA, covering alpha and beta chains. Over roughly 19 PCR cycles, TCRs were amplified from a constant-region primer and V-primer adapter. TCRdb fed the reads into MiXCR, producing one record per CDR3 protein. The data show 9,500 to 15,000 distinct CDR3 sequences, with over 60% seen just once and around 3.6% held by the top ten.

The V call is TRBV9, the J call TRBJ2-1, with 10 bases identical to TRBD2. The sequence derives from a human donor with advanced metastatic prostate, ovarian, gallbladder or colorectal cancer (not recorded which). This table probably holds off-target reads from a library built for another chain. CDR3 sequence (DNA): TGTGCCAGCAGCGTAGGAGCGGGAGGGGGCGGTGAGCAGTTCTTC. Encoded protein: CASSVGAGGGGEQFF.